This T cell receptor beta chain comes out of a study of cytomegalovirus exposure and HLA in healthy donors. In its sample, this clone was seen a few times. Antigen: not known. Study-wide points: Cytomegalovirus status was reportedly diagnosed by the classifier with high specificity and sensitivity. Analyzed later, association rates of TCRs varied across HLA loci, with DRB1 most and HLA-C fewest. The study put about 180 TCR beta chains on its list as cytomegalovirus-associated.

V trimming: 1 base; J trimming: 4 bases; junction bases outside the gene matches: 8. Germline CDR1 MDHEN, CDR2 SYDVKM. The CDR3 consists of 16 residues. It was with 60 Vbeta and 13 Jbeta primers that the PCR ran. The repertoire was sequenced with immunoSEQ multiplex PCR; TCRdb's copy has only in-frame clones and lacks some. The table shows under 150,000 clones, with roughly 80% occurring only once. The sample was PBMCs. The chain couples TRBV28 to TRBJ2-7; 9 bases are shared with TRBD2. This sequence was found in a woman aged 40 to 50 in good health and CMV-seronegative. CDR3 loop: CASSLFASGDSYEQYF. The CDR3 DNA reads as TGTGCCAGCAGTTTATTTGCTAGCGGGGATTCTTACGAGCAGTACTTC.